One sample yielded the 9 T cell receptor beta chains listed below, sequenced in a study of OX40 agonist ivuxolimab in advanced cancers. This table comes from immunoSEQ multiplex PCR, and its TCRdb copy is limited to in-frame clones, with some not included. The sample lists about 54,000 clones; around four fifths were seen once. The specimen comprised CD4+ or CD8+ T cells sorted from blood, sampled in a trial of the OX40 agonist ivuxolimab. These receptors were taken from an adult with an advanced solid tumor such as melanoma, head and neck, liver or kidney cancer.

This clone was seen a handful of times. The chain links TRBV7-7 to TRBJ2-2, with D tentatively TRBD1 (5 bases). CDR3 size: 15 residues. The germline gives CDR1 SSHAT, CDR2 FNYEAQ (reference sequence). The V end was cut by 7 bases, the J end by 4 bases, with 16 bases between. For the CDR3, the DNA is TGTGCCAGCACCCCTTCCGGTACAGGCACCGGGGAGCTGTTTTTT. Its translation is CASTPSGTGTGELFF.

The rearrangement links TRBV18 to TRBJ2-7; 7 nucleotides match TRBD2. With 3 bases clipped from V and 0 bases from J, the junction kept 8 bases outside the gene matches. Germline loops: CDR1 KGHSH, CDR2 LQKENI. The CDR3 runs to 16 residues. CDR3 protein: CASSPIAGGPSYEQYF. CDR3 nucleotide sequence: TGTGCCAGCTCACCTATAGCGGGTGGGCCCTCCTACGAGCAGTACTTC. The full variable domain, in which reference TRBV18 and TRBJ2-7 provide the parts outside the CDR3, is NAGVMQNPRHLVRRRGQEARLRCSPMKGHSHVYWYRQLPEEGLKFMVYLQKENIIDESGMPKERFSAEFPKEGPSILRIQQVVRGDSAAYFCASSPIAGGPSYEQYFGPGTRLTVT.

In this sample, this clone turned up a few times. This CDR3 reads CASSVTAGNTIYF. CDR3 DNA sequence: TGTGCCAGCAGTGTCACGGCTGGAAACACCATATATTTT. The chain recombines TRBV28 with TRBJ1-3; D unresolved. Trimming took off 5 bases at V and 2 bases at J, with 7 bases between the two ends. The CDR3 runs 13 residues. CDR1 and CDR2 from the germline V gene are MDHEN and SYDVKM.

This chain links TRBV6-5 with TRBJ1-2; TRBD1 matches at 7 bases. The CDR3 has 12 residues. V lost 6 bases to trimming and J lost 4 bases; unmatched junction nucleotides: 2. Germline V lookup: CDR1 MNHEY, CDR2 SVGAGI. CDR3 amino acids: CASRGGTYGYTF. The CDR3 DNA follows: TGTGCCAGCAGAGGGGGCACCTATGGCTACACCTTC.

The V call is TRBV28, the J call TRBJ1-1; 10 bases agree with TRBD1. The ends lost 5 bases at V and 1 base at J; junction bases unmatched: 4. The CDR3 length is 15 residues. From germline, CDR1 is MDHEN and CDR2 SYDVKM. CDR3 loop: CASSRTGGTNTEAFF. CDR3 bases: TGTGCCAGCAGTCGGACAGGGGGAACGAACACTGAAGCTTTCTTT.

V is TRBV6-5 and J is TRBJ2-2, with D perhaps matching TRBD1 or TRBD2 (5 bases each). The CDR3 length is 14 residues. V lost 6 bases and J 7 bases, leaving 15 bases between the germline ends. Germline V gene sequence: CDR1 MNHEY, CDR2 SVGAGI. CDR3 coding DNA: TGTGCCAGCAGGAGACGAGGGGTGGGCGGGGAGCTGTTTTTT. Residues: CASRRRGVGGELFF.

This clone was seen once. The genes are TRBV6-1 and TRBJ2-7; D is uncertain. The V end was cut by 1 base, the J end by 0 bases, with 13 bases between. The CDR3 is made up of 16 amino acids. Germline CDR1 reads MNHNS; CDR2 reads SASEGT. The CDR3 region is CASSEGTDRNSYEQYF. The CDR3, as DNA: TGTGCCAGCAGTGAAGGGACCGACCGAAACTCCTACGAGCAGTACTTC.

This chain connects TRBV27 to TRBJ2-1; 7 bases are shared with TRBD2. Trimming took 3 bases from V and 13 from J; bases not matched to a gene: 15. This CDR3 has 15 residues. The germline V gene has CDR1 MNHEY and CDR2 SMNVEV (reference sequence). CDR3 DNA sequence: TGTGCCAGCAGTTTTTACGGGACTAACGCCTTACTACAGTTCTTC. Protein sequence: CASSFYGTNALLQFF.

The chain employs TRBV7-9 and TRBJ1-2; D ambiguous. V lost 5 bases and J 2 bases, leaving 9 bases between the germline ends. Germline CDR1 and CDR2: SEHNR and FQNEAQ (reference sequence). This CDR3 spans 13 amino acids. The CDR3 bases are TGTGCCAGCAGCCTTGACCAAAACTATGGCTACACCTTC. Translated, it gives CASSLDQNYGYTF.